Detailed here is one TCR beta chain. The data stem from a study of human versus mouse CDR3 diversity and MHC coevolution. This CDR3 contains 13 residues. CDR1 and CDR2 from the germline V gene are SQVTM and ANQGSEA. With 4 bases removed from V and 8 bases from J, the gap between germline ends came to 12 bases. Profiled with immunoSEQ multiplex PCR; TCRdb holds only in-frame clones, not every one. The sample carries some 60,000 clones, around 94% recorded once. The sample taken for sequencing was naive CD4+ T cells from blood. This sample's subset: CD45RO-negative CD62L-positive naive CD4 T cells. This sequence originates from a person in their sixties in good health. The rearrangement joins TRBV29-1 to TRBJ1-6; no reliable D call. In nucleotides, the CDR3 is TGCAGCGTTGCCCGGGAGCGCGATTCACCCCTCCACTTT. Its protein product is CSVARERDSPLHF. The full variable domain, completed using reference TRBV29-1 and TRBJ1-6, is SAVISQKPSRDICQRGTSLTIQCQVDSQVTMMFWYRQQPGQSLTLIATANQGSEATYESGFVIDKFPISRPNLTFSTLTVSNMSPEDSSIYLCSVARERDSPLHFGNGTRLTVT.